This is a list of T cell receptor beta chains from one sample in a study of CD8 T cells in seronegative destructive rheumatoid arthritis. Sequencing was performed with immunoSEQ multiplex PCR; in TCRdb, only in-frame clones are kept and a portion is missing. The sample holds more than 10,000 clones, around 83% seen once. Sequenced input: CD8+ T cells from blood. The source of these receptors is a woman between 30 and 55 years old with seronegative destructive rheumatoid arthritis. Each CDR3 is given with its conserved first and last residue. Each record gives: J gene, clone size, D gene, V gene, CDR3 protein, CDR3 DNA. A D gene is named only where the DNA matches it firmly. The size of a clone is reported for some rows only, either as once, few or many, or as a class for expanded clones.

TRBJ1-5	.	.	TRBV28	CASSFGTGGWNQPQHF	TGTGCCAGCAGTTTTGGTACGGGGGGTTGGAATCAGCCCCAGCATTTT
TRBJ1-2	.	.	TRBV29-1	CSARLSPPLYGYTF	TGCAGCGCCCGGTTGTCCCCCCCGCTCTATGGCTACACCTTC
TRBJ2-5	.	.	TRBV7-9	CASSPMEVETQYF	TGTGCCAGCAGCCCTATGGAGGTGGAGACCCAGTACTTC
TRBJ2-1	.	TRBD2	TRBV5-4	CASSPGGGPYNEQFF	TGTGCCAGCAGCCCCGGGGGGGGCCCCTACAATGAGCAGTTCTTC
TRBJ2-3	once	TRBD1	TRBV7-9	CASSSGQGGDTQYF	TGTGCCAGCAGCTCCGGACAGGGGGGAGATACGCAGTATTTT
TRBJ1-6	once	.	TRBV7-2	CASSLVRSSYNSPLHF	TGTGCCAGCAGCTTAGTGCGGAGCTCCTATAATTCACCCCTCCACTTT
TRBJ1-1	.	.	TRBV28	CASIERSWNTEAFF	TGTGCCAGCATCGAAAGGAGCTGGAACACTGAAGCTTTCTTT
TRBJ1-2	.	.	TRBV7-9	CASSLGTDFGKGYTF	TGTGCCAGCAGCTTAGGGACGGATTTCGGGAAGGGCTACACCTTC
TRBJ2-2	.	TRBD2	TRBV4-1	CASSLSRGGDTGELFF	TGCGCCAGCAGCTTGTCCCGGGGGGGCGACACCGGGGAGCTGTTTTTT
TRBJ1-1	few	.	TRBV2	CASSDEYTEAFF	TGTGCCAGCAGTGATGAGTACACTGAAGCTTTCTTT
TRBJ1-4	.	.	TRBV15	CATSPTNEKLFF	TGTGCCACCAGTCCTACTAATGAAAAACTGTTTTTT
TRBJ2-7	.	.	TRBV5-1	CASSPLPGSVEQYF	TGCGCCAGCAGCCCCCTACCGGGTTCTGTCGAGCAGTACTTC
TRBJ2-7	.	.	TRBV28	CASSFGATQEQYF	TGTGCCAGCAGTTTTGGGGCCACGCAAGAGCAGTACTTC
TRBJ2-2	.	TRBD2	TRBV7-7	CASSYSGAYTGELFF	TGTGCTAGCAGCTATAGCGGGGCTTACACCGGGGAGCTGTTTTTT
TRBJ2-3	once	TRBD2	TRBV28	CASSGTGTSGADTQYF	TGTGCCAGCAGTGGAACGGGGACTAGCGGGGCAGATACGCAGTATTTT
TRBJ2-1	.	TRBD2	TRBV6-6	CASLERGGYNEQFF	TGTGCCAGCTTGGAACGCGGGGGTTACAATGAGCAGTTCTTC
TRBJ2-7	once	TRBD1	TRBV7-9	CASSYWLGGQAYEQYF	TGTGCCAGCAGCTACTGGCTTGGGGGACAGGCCTACGAGCAGTACTTC
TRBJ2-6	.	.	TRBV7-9	CASSFVGASGANVLTF	TGTGCCAGCAGCTTCGTGGGGGCCTCTGGGGCCAACGTCCTGACTTTC
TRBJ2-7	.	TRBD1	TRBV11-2	CASSLRTGSYEQYF	TGTGCCAGCAGTCTCCGGACAGGGAGTTACGAGCAGTACTTC
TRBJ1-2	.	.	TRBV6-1	CASEQPLNYGYTF	TGTGCCAGCGAACAGCCTCTTAACTATGGCTACACCTTC
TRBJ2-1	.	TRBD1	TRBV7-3	CASSLTSGQGNEQFF	TGTGCCAGCAGCCTAACGTCGGGACAGGGGAATGAGCAGTTCTTC
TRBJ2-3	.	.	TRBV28	CASSLVRRRSFTSTDTQYF	TGTGCCAGCAGTTTGGTTCGCAGGAGGTCTTTCACTAGCACAGATACGCAGTATTTT